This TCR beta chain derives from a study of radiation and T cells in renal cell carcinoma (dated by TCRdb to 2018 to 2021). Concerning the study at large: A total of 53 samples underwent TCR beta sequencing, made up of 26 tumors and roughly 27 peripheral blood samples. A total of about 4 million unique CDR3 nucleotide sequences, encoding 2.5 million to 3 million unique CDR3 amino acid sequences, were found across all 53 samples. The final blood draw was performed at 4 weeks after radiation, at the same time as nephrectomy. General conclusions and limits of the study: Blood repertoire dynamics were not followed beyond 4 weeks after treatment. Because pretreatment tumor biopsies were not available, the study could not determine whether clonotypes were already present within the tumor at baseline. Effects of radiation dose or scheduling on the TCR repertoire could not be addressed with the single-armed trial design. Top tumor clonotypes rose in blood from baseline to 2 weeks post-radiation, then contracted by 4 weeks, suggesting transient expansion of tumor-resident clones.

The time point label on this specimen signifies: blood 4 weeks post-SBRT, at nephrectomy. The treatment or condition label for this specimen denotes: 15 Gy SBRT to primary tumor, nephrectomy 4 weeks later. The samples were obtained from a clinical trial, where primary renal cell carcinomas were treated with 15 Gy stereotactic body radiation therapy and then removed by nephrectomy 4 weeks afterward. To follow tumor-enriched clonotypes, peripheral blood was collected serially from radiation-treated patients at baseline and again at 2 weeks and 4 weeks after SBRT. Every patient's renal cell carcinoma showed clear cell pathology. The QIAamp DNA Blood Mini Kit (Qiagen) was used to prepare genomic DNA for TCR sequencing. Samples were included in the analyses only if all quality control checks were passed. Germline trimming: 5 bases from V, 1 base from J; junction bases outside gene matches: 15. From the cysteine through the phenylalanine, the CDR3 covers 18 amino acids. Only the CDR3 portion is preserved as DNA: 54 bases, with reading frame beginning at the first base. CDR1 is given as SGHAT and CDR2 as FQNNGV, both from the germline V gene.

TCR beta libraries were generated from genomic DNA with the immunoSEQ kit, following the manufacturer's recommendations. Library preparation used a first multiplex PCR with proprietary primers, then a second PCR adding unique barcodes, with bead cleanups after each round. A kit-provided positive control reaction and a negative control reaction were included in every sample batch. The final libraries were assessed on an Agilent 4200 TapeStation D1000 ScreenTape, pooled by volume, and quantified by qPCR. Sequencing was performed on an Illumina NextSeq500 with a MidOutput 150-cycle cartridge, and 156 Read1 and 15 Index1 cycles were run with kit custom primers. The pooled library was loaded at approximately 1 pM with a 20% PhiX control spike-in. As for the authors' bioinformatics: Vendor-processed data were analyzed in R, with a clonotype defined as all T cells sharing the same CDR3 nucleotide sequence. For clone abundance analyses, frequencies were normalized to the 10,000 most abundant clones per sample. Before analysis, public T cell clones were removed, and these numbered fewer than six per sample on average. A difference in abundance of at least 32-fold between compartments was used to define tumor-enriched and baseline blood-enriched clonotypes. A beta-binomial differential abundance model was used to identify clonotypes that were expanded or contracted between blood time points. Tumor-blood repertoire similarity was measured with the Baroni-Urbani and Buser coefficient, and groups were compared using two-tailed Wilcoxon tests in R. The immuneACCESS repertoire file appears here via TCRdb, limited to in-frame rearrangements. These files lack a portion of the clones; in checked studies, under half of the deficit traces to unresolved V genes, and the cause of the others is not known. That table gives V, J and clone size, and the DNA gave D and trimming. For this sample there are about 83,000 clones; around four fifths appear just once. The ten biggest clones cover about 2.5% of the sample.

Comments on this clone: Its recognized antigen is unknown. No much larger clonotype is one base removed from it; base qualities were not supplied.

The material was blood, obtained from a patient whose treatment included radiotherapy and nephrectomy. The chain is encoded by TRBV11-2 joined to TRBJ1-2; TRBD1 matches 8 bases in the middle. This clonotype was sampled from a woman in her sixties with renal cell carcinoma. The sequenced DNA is TGTGCCAGCAGCCCGAGGGCCGGACAGGGCCCTGGTAACTATGGCTACACCTTC. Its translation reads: CASSPRAGQGPGNYGYTF.